This paragraph covers one T cell receptor (beta chain) sequence. The CDR3 extends over 15 amino acids. These data originate in a study of control samples from healthy donors and cancer patients. Sequencing was performed with immunoSEQ multiplex PCR; in TCRdb, only in-frame clones are kept and a portion is missing. The table lists fewer than 200,000 clones, around 88% of them singletons. The sample consisted of blood. V usage is TRBV21-1 and J usage is TRBJ2-5; TRBD1 reflects the table's D call only, with no check against the DNA. TRBV21-1 is labeled a pseudogene. This sequence was found in a woman in her twenties or thirties in good health. DNA of the CDR3: TGTGCCAGCAGCAAAGGTAGGACAGGGCCGGAGACCCAGTACTTC. Translated, it gives CASSKGRTGPETQYF.